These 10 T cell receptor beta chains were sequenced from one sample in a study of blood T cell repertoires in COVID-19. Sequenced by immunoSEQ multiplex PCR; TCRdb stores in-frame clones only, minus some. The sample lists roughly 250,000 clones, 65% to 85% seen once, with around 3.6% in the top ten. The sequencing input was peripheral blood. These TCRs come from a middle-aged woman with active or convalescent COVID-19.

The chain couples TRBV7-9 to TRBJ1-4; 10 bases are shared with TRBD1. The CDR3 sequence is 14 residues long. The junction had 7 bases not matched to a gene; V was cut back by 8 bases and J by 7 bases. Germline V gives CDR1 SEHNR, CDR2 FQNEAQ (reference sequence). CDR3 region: CASARDRGFEKLFF. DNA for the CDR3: TGTGCCAGCGCCCGGGACAGGGGTTTTGAAAAACTGTTTTTT.

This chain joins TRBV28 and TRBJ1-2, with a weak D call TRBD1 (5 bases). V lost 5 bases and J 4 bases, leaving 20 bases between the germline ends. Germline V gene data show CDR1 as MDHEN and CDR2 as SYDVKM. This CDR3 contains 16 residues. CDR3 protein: CASSAAWGGSGYGYTF. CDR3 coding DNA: TGTGCCAGCAGTGCGGCCTGGGGGGGGTCTGGCTATGGCTACACCTTC.

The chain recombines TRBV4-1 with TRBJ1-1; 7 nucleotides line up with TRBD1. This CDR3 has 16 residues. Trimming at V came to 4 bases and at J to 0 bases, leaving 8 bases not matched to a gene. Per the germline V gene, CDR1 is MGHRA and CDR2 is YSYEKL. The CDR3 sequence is CASSLGQVAMNTEAFF. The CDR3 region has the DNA TGCGCCAGCAGCCTAGGACAGGTGGCCATGAACACTGAAGCTTTCTTT.

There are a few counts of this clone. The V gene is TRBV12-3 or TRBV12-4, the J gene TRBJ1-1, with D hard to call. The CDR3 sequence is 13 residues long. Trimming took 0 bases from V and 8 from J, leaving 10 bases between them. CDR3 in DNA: TGTGCCAGCAGTTTAGCTCCCAGGCAGGAAGCTTTCTTT. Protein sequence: CASSLAPRQEAFF.

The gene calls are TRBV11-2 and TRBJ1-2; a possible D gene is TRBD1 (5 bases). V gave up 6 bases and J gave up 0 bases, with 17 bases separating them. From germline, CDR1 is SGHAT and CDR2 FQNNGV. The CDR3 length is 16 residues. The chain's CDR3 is CASSRMRQSTNYGYTF. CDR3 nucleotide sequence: TGTGCCAGCAGTCGAATGCGACAGTCAACTAACTATGGCTACACCTTC.

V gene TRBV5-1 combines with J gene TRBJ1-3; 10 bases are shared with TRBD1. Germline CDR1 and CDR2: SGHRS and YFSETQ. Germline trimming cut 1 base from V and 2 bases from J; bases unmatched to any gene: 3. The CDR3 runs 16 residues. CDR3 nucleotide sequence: TGCGCCAGCAGCTTGTGGGGACAGGGGCCTGGAAACACCATATATTTT. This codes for CASSLWGQGPGNTIYF.

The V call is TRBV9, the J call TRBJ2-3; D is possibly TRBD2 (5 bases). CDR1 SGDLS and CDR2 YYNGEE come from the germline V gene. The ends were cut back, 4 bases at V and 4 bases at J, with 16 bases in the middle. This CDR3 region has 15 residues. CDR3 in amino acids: CASSLTHERADTQYF. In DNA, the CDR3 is TGTGCCAGCAGCCTCACCCATGAGAGGGCAGATACGCAGTATTTT.

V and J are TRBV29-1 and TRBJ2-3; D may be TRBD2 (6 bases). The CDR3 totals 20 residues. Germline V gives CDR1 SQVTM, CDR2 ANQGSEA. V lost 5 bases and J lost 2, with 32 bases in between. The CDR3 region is CSVHRLRWSTGTGVTDTQYF. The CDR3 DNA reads TGCAGCGTTCACCGGTTGCGGTGGAGTACGGGGACGGGGGTCACAGATACGCAGTATTTT.

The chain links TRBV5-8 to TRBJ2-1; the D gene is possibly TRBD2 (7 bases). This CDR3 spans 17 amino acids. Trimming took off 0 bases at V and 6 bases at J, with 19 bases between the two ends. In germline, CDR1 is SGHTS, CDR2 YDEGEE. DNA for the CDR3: TGTGCCAGCAGCTTGGGGCGGGGGCTTAGTGGAGGCAATGAGCAGTTCTTC. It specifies CASSLGRGLSGGNEQFF. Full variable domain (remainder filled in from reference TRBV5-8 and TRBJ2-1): EAGVTQSPTHLIKTRGQQATLRCSPISGHTSVYWYQQALGLGLQFLLWYDEGEERNRGNFPPRFSGRQFPNYSSELNVNALELEDSALYLCASSLGRGLSGGNEQFFGPGTRLTVL.

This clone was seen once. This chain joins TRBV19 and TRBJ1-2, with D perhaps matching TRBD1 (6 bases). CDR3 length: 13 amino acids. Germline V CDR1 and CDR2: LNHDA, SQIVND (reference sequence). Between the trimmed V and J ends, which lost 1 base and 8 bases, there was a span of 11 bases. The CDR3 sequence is CASSIGQEFGYTF. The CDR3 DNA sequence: TGTGCCAGTAGTATAGGACAGGAGTTCGGCTACACCTTC.